The rows below give T cell receptor beta chains drawn from one sample of a study of tumor-infiltrating lymphocytes in primary liver carcinoma. Each CDR3 protein gets one entry after TCRdb re-called the multiplex PCR reads with MiXCR. The data show 300,000 to 350,000 distinct CDR3 sequences, roughly 61% seen once. The sequenced sample was peripheral blood. The receptors here all came from a man aged 40-49 years with primary liver carcinoma and hepatitis B virus infection. Both conserved end residues are part of each CDR3. D genes are given only for firm matches. The size field is filled for only some rows; it gives once, few, many or a size class.

NA	TRBV24-1	TRBJ2-5	NA	CATSDIDRRTQYF	TGTGCCACCAGTGATATAGACAGGAGGACCCAGTACTTC
few	TRBV12-3/TRBV12-4	TRBJ1-5	TRBD1	CASSTGTGGIQPQHF	TGTGCCAGCAGTACGGGGACAGGGGGCATTCAGCCCCAGCATTTT
medium-sized	TRBV11-2	TRBJ2-7	NA	CASSLAPGRYEQYF	TGTGCCAGCAGCTTAGCCCCGGGGCGGTACGAGCAGTACTTC
few	TRBV6-6	TRBJ1-1	NA	CASSYPGDTLNTEAFF	TGTGCCAGCAGTTACCCCGGGGACACTTTGAACACTGAAGCTTTCTTT
few	TRBV12-3/TRBV12-4	TRBJ1-1	TRBD1	CASSSRTGFTEAFF	TGTGCCAGCAGTTCCCGGACAGGATTCACTGAAGCTTTCTTT
once	TRBV5-5	TRBJ2-3	NA	CASSLGTKFGQRTLTDTQYF	TGTGCCAGCAGCTTGGGTACGAAGTTCGGACAGCGAACTCTCACAGATACGCAGTATTTT
many	TRBV12-3/TRBV12-4	TRBJ2-2	NA	CASSDRNTGELFF	TGTGCCAGCAGTGACAGGAACACCGGGGAGCTGTTTTTT
NA	TRBV28	TRBJ2-7	NA	CASSLMSRPYEQYF	TGTGCCAGCAGTCTAATGAGCCGCCCCTACGAGCAGTACTTC
NA	TRBV5-4	TRBJ2-3	NA	CASSLTPSTDAQYF	TGTGCCAGCAGCTTGACACCGAGCACAGATGCGCAGTATTTT
NA	TRBV28	TRBJ1-5	NA	CATLAGEQPQHF	TGTGCCACCTTAGCGGGGGAACAGCCCCAGCATTTT
many	TRBV6-2/TRBV6-3	TRBJ1-5	NA	CASSFTLQGRSNQPQHF	TGTGCCAGCAGTTTCACCCTACAGGGTAGGAGCAATCAGCCCCAGCATTTT
many	TRBV11-2	TRBJ1-5	NA	CASSLDSHQPQHF	TGTGCCAGCAGCTTAGATTCTCATCAGCCCCAGCATTTT
NA	TRBV5-1	TRBJ1-2	NA	CASSLGQFDGYTF	TGCGCCAGCAGCTTGGGGCAGTTCGATGGCTACACCTTC
NA	TRBV14	TRBJ2-1	NA	CASSQVEGSSYNERFF	TGTGCCAGCAGCCAGGTAGAGGGGAGCTCCTACAATGAGCGGTTCTTC
many	TRBV4-1	TRBJ2-7	TRBD1	CASSARDRGFYEQYF	TGCGCCAGCAGCGCCCGGGACAGGGGCTTCTACGAGCAGTACTTC
once	TRBV4-2	TRBJ2-5	TRBD2	CASSQRILAGVEALEVQYF	TGTGCCAGCAGCCAAAGGATTCTAGCGGGAGTTGAGGCTCTGGAGGTCCAGTACTTC
once	TRBV6-2/TRBV6-3	TRBJ2-1	NA	CASAQRVPGRVWNEEFF	TGTGCCAGCGCCCAAAGGGTCCCAGGGCGAGTGTGGAATGAGGAGTTCTTC
NA	TRBV5-1	TRBJ2-7	NA	CASSVETGRIEQYF	TGCGCCAGCAGCGTAGAAACAGGGCGGATCGAGCAGTACTTC
many	TRBV11-2	TRBJ2-2	NA	CASSLQGVGTGELFF	TGTGCCAGCAGCTTACAGGGCGTTGGCACCGGGGAGCTGTTTTTT
NA	TRBV11-2	TRBJ1-5	NA	CDNSLTGGDNQPQHF	TGTGACAACAGCTTAACTGGGGGAGACAATCAGCCTCAGCATTTT
NA	TRBV5-1	TRBJ1-2	TRBD1	CASSLSPGQGSYGYTF	TGCGCCAGCAGCTTAAGCCCGGGACAGGGGAGCTATGGCTACACCTTC
NA	TRBV6-6	TRBJ2-7	TRBD2	CACSYGGGRLAGGNEQYF	TGTGCCTGCAGTTACGGGGGAGGTAGACTAGCGGGAGGAAACGAGCAGTACTTC
few	TRBV14	TRBJ2-5	TRBD2	CASSPSRLAGGLETQYF	TGTGCCAGCAGCCCCAGCCGACTAGCGGGAGGTCTCGAGACCCAGTACTTC
NA	TRBV5-5	TRBJ2-1	TRBD2	CASSWVPGLAGDNEQFF	TGTGCCAGCAGCTGGGTTCCGGGACTAGCGGGAGATAATGAGCAGTTCTTC
NA	TRBV2	TRBJ2-7	NA	CASRPQLGRTYEQYF	TGTGCCAGCAGGCCACAACTTGGACGGACCTACGAGCAGTACTTC
NA	TRBV11-2	TRBJ2-1	TRBD2	CASSLGAGGPNEEFF	TGTGCCAGCAGCCTAGGAGCGGGAGGGCCAAATGAGGAGTTCTTC
NA	TRBV11-2	TRBJ2-1	NA	CACSLDRNEQLF	TGTGCCTGCAGCTTAGATCGCAATGAGCAGCTCTTC
NA	TRBV7-9	TRBJ1-1	NA	CASSSRARGKGRTEASF	TGTGCCAGCAGCTCTAGGGCAAGAGGGAAAGGGCGGACTGAAGCTTCATTT
NA	TRBV28	TRBJ2-7	NA	CASSSERGRDDQYF	TGTGCCAGCAGTTCAGAACGGGGCAGGGACGATCAGTACTTC
NA	TRBV11-2	TRBJ2-1	NA	CASSPSQRPKEQFF	TGTGCCAGCAGCCCATCGCAAAGGCCAAAGGAGCAGTTCTTC
many	TRBV6-5	TRBJ2-7	TRBD1	CASSPGQVGEQYF	TGTGCCAGCAGTCCTGGACAGGTCGGCGAGCAGTACTTC
once	TRBV12-3/TRBV12-4	TRBJ1-1	NA	CASSQTWNTEAFF	TGTGCCAGCAGCCAGACCTGGAACACTGAAGCTTTCTTT
many	TRBV10-3	TRBJ2-3	NA	CAISRDTDTQYF	TGTGCCATCAGTCGGGACACAGATACGCAGTATTTT
many	TRBV6-1	TRBJ2-6	NA	CASSDRGVGANVLTF	TGTGCCAGCAGTGATAGGGGGGTTGGGGCCAACGTCCTGACTTTC
NA	TRBV11-2	TRBJ2-7	NA	CVSSLAPRDNYEQYF	TGTGTCAGCAGCTTAGCTCCCAGGGACAACTACGAGCAGTACTTC
NA	TRBV11-2	TRBJ2-7	TRBD2	CASSLGTSGTAGQYF	TGTGCCAGTAGCTTAGGGACTAGCGGGACTGCGGGCCAGTACTTC
NA	TRBV12-3/TRBV12-4	TRBJ1-5	NA	CASSWAIRGGTQHF	TGTGCCAGCAGTTGGGCGATCCGGGGAGGGACGCAGCATTTT
NA	TRBV6-2/TRBV6-3	TRBJ2-1	NA	CATSYVVAVNEQFF	TGTGCCACCAGTTACGTAGTAGCGGTCAATGAGCAGTTCTTC
NA	TRBV5-6	TRBJ2-1	NA	CASSSYSNEQFF	TGTGCCAGCAGCTCATACTCCAATGAGCAGTTCTTC
NA	TRBV7-8	TRBJ2-4	NA	CASSLAPVKNIQYF	TGTGCCAGCAGCTTAGCGCCAGTCAAAAACATTCAGTACTTC
NA	TRBV28	TRBJ1-1	TRBD1	CASSRGGQGNTEAFF	TGTGCCAGCAGCCGGGGGGGACAGGGGAACACTGAAGCTTTCTTT
many	TRBV29-1	TRBJ1-2	TRBD1	CSVGGTGGNYGYTF	TGCAGCGTTGGTGGGACAGGGGGAAACTATGGCTACACCTTC
once	TRBV11-2	TRBJ1-3	NA	CASSTRGSPGNTIYF	TGTGCCAGCAGCACCCGAGGGAGCCCTGGAAACACCATATATTTT
NA	TRBV7-9	TRBJ1-1	NA	CASSPSGAMGTEAFF	TGTGCCAGCAGCCCCTCGGGGGCAATGGGGACTGAAGCTTTCTTT
NA	TRBV29-1	TRBJ2-1	NA	CSVAQVAHGQFF	TGCAGCGTTGCACAGGTGGCACATGGGCAGTTCTTC
NA	TRBV7-9	TRBJ2-2	NA	CASSLDSPRMAGELFF	TGTGCCAGCAGCTTAGACAGCCCGCGGATGGCCGGGGAGCTGTTTTTT
NA	TRBV11-2	TRBJ2-5	NA	CASRLGQGQWETQYF	TGTGCCAGCCGCTTAGGCCAGGGGCAGTGGGAGACCCAGTACTTC
NA	TRBV28	TRBJ1-6	NA	CASIPSTVYSPLHF	TGTGCCAGCATTCCCTCGACAGTGTATTCACCCCTCCACTTT
NA	TRBV5-1	TRBJ2-7	TRBD2	CASNPDGASGRDEQYF	TGCGCCAGCAACCCCGATGGGGCTAGCGGGAGGGACGAGCAGTACTTC
NA	TRBV11-2	TRBJ2-7	NA	CDSSSARTKEQYF	TGTGACAGCAGTTCCGCCAGGACAAAGGAGCAGTACTTC
few	TRBV5-6	TRBJ1-3	TRBD1	CASSFQGDISGNTIYF	TGTGCCAGCAGCTTCCAGGGGGACATCTCTGGAAACACCATATATTTT
NA	TRBV7-9	TRBJ2-6	NA	CVSSSSSGANVLTF	TGTGTCAGCAGCTCAAGCTCTGGGGCCAACGTCCTGACTTTC
NA	TRBV9	TRBJ2-1	TRBD1	CASSEGRDRGFNEQFF	TGTGCCAGCAGCGAGGGACGGGACAGGGGTTTCAATGAGCAGTTCTTC
NA	TRBV11-2	TRBJ2-3	NA	CASSLDQARGKQYF	TGTGCCAGCAGTTTAGATCAGGCCAGGGGTAAGCAGTATTTT
many	TRBV6-5	TRBJ1-2	NA	CASRSSDYGYTF	TGTGCCAGCCGGTCTTCGGACTATGGCTACACCTTC